A single sample is the source of the 31 T cell receptor beta chains below, sequenced in a study of lung T cells in sarcoidosis with Löfgren's syndrome. TCRdb independently ran MiXCR on the reads; one entry per CDR3 protein. The repertoire holds thousands of distinct CDR3 sequences, with 20% to 25% as singletons. Sample: CD4+ T cells from bronchoalveolar lavage fluid. The receptors shown here come from a human donor with sarcoidosis (Löfgren's syndrome or another form), or a control subject (not recorded which).

In this sample, this clonotype is medium-sized. The chain carries TRBV4-1 and TRBJ2-1; D is possibly TRBD1 (6 bases). Germline CDR1 is MGHRA and CDR2 is YSYEKL. With 3 bases removed from V and 11 bases from J, the gap between germline ends came to 11 bases. The CDR3 totals 12 residues. Here the CDR3 reads CASSHVGAQQFF. The DNA of the CDR3 is TGCGCCAGCAGCCATGTGGGGGCCCAGCAGTTCTTC.

A word on this clonotype: Being one base from a much bigger clone, this may be a read error. The V and J genes are TRBV3-1 and TRBJ1-5; D gene ambiguous. V lost 1 base and J lost 4, with 8 bases in between. The germline gives CDR1 LGHDT, CDR2 YNNKEL (reference sequence). CDR3 length: 14 residues. DNA for the CDR3: TGTGCCAGCAGCCAAGGTGCCTTAAATCAGCCCCAGCATTTT. Protein sequence: CASSQGALNQPQHF.

This clonotype is judged medium-sized. The chain joins TRBV5-4 to TRBJ1-6; D remains unclear. The CDR3 length is 16 residues. Germline lookup yields CDR1 SGHNT and CDR2 YYREEE (reference sequence). Trimming shortened V by 4 bases and J by 5 bases, and 16 bases separated the two germline ends. The CDR3 coding sequence is TGTGCCAGCAGCGGACCCCCCGGGGAAAATAATTCACCCCTCCACTTT. Protein: CASSGPPGENNSPLHF.

The chain carries TRBV5-6 and TRBJ1-1, with 11 positions matching TRBD1. The germline V gene has CDR1 SGHDT and CDR2 YYEEEE. The CDR3 spans 16 residues. The V and J ends lost 4 bases and 5 bases, in that order; junction bases with no gene match: 10. Written as DNA, the CDR3 is TGTGCCAGCAGCCTCCTAGGGGACAGGGGGGGGACTGAAGCTTTCTTT. Protein product: CASSLLGDRGGTEAFF.

This clonotype was found a few times. The V and J genes are TRBV3-1 and TRBJ1-3; D call uncertain. The germline V gene encodes CDR1 LGHDT and CDR2 YNNKEL (reference sequence). This CDR3 spans 15 amino acids. V lost 2 bases and J lost 2, with 10 bases in between. The CDR3 DNA sequence: TGTGCCAGCAGCCAACGGACTTTGGCTGGAAACACCATATATTTT. It specifies CASSQRTLAGNTIYF. Drawing the rest from reference TRBV3-1 and TRBJ1-3, the complete variable domain is DTAVSQTPKYLVTQMGNDKSIKCEQNLGHDTMYWYKQDSKKFLKIMFSYNNKELIINETVPNRFSPKSPDKAHLNLHINSLELGDSAVYFCASSQRTLAGNTIYFGEGSWLTVV.

This clonotype was seen a handful of times. The rearrangement uses TRBV6-2 or TRBV6-3 and TRBJ2-1, with D unresolved. Germline CDR1 and CDR2: MNHEY and SVGEGT. Trimming stripped 2 bases from V and 9 bases from J, with 8 bases between. The CDR3 contains 12 residues. The CDR3 bases are TGTGCCAGCAGTTACCCGTGGAGTGAGCAGTTCTTC. Protein product: CASSYPWSEQFF.

This clonotype is classed as large. The chain joins TRBV6-1 to TRBJ2-7; no firm D call. V lost 7 bases and J 2 bases, leaving 12 bases between the germline ends. CDR1 is MNHNS and CDR2 is SASEGT in the germline V gene. The CDR3 loop spans 13 amino acids. CDR3 DNA: TGTGCCAGCACGGACCTAGTGACCTACGAGCAGTACTTC. It codes for CASTDLVTYEQYF.

Comments on this clonotype: Just one base apart from a much larger clone, this may be a read error. This chain links TRBV19 with TRBJ1-5, with D uncertain. Per the germline V gene, CDR1 is LNHDA and CDR2 is SQIVND (reference sequence). Trimming stripped 3 bases from V and 7 bases from J, with 16 bases between. The CDR3 runs 15 residues. The CDR3 sequence: CASSISERSSQPQHF. The CDR3 nucleotides read TGTGCCAGTAGTATCTCGGAGAGGAGTTCCCAGCCCCAGCATTTT.

The V gene is TRBV30, the J gene TRBJ1-4; possible D gene TRBD1, 5 bases. V lost 4 bases, J lost 0 bases, and 12 bases lay in between. CDR3 length equals 15 residues. Germline loops: CDR1 GTSNPN, CDR2 SVGIG (reference sequence). The CDR3 region is CAWTGLGATNEKLFF. CDR3 DNA sequence: TGTGCCTGGACAGGGCTCGGAGCAACTAATGAAAAACTGTTTTTT.

Points on this clonotype: A much larger clonotype is one base distant, so this may be a read error. CDR3 DNA: TGTGCCTGGAGTGTTGTCAGCGGGTTCGCTGAAGCTTTCTTT. Its protein is CAWSVVSGFAEAFF. The V and J genes are TRBV30 and TRBJ1-1; no clear D. This CDR3 contains 14 residues. V gave up 0 bases and J gave up 6 bases, with 14 bases separating them. From germline, CDR1 is GTSNPN and CDR2 SVGIG (reference sequence).

This clonotype was seen many times. The rearrangement links TRBV3-1 to TRBJ2-7; D uncertain. The V gene lost 4 bases and the J gene lost 5 bases, with 9 bases spanning the gap. Germline values: CDR1 LGHDT, CDR2 YNNKEL (reference sequence). The CDR3 extends over 12 amino acids. CDR3 in DNA: TGTGCCAGCAGCCCCGGCCTGGACGAGCAGTACTTC. This gives the protein CASSPGLDEQYF.

Of note for this clonotype: This may be a read error: a much more frequent sequence differs by one nucleotide. The chain has TRBV11-2 and TRBJ1-3; 7 bases line up with TRBD1. Germline V gene data show CDR1 as SGHAT and CDR2 as FQNNGV. The CDR3 totals 15 residues. This CDR3 is CAGSLGQASGNTIYF. In nucleotides, the CDR3 is TGTGCCGGCAGCTTAGGACAGGCCTCTGGAAACACCATATATTTT. Together with reference TRBV11-2 and TRBJ1-3, the CDR3 gives the full variable domain: EAGVAQSPRYKIIEKRQSVAFWCNPISGHATLYWYQQILGQGPKLLIQFQNNGVVDDSQLPKDRFSAERLKGVDSTLKIQPAKLEDSAVYLCAGSLGQASGNTIYFGEGSWLTVV.

A few counts support this clonotype. The junction differs from germline at one of its ends, possibly a read error. This sequence joins TRBV5-4 and TRBJ2-3; D perhaps matches TRBD1 (5 bases). The CDR3 extends over 15 amino acids. CDR1 and CDR2 from the germline V gene are SGHNT and YYREEE (reference sequence). This chain's CDR3 is CASSLDNSPTGTQYF. DNA for the CDR3: TGTGCCAGCAGCTTAGACAACTCTCCCACAGGTACGCAGTATTTT.

This clonotype was counted only a few times. The chain is built from TRBV2 and TRBJ1-4; 7 positions match TRBD1. Trimming at V came to 4 bases and at J to 0 bases, leaving 2 bases not matched to a gene. CDR1 SNHLY and CDR2 FYNNEI come from the germline V gene. The CDR3 has 15 residues. The CDR3 DNA sequence: TGTGCCAGCAGTGGACAGGGCTCAACTAATGAAAAACTGTTTTTT. Protein sequence: CASSGQGSTNEKLFF.

This clonotype was picked up many times. The chain's CDR3 is CASSQDLGHLNTEAFF. The CDR3 DNA reads as TGTGCCAGCAGCCAAGATCTGGGGCACTTGAACACTGAAGCTTTCTTT. The J gene is TRBJ1-1, the V gene TRBV3-1, with a tentative D call TRBD1 (5 bases). The germline CDR1 and CDR2 sequences are LGHDT and YNNKEL (reference sequence). Trimming removed 0 bases from V and 0 bases from J, with 11 bases in between. This CDR3 comprises 16 residues.

About this clonotype: Its ends do not fully match the called genes, so a read error is possible. The chain joins TRBV28 to TRBJ1-2, with D possibly being TRBD1 (5 bases). The CDR3 loop spans 13 amino acids. Germline-derived CDR1 and CDR2 are MDHEN and SYDVKM. The CDR3 nucleotides read TGTGCCAGCACCTGGGGCCCCAACTATAGCTACACCTTC. This codes for CASTWGPNYSYTF.

This clonotype was counted ten times or more. The V call is TRBV7-9, the J call TRBJ2-5; TRBD1 matches at 7 bases. Germline CDR1 is SEHNR and CDR2 is FQNEAQ (reference sequence). This CDR3 spans 14 amino acids. V shed 4 bases, J shed 1 base, and the junction held 3 bases outside the gene matches. The CDR3 here is CASSWGQSQETQYF. The DNA of the CDR3 is TGTGCCAGCAGCTGGGGACAGAGCCAAGAGACCCAGTACTTC.

The sample holds many counts of this clonotype. The rearrangement links TRBV20-1 to TRBJ2-4, with a possible D match to TRBD1 (6 bases). With 4 bases removed from V and 6 bases from J, the gap between germline ends came to 16 bases. The CDR3 spans 14 residues. Germline CDR1 reads DFQATT; CDR2 reads SNEGSKA (reference sequence). The CDR3 is CSAKDRGRGNIQYF. The CDR3 DNA reads TGCAGTGCTAAGGATCGGGGCAGGGGAAACATTCAGTACTTC.

This clonotype was counted ten times or more. The rearrangement joins TRBV11-2 to TRBJ2-1, with TRBD2 matching 11 bases. The junction had 14 bases not matched to a gene; V was cut back by 5 bases and J by 8 bases. The CDR3 sequence is 17 residues long. Germline V CDR1 and CDR2: SGHAT, FQNNGV. The CDR3 region is CASSTGLAVFQADEQFF. The CDR3 DNA reads as TGTGCCAGCAGCACGGGACTAGCGGTGTTTCAGGCTGATGAGCAGTTCTTC. The complete variable domain, with remaining parts taken from reference TRBV11-2 and TRBJ2-1, reads EAGVAQSPRYKIIEKRQSVAFWCNPISGHATLYWYQQILGQGPKLLIQFQNNGVVDDSQLPKDRFSAERLKGVDSTLKIQPAKLEDSAVYLCASSTGLAVFQADEQFFGPGTRLTVL.

The rearrangement joins TRBV12-3 or TRBV12-4 to TRBJ2-2; D gene ambiguous. V shed 6 bases and J shed 2 bases, with 19 bases lying between them. The CDR3 contains 17 residues. The CDR3 region has the DNA TGTGCCAGCAGCCCCCTTGGGTTCCGGACCAACACCGGGGAGCTGTTTTTT. Amino acids: CASSPLGFRTNTGELFF.

This clonotype was observed many times. V usage is TRBV7-9 and J usage is TRBJ2-5; 7 nucleotides align to TRBD2. The CDR3 loop spans 15 amino acids. V gave up 0 bases and J gave up 3 bases; unmatched junction bases: 4. Germline V gives CDR1 SEHNR, CDR2 FQNEAQ (reference sequence). DNA of the CDR3: TGTGCCAGCAGCTTAGCCCGGGACTACAAAGAGACCCAGTACTTC. Translation gives CASSLARDYKETQYF. Variable domain in full (rest from reference TRBV7-9 and TRBJ2-5): DTGVSQNPRHKITKRGQNVTFRCDPISEHNRLYWYRQTLGQGPEFLTYFQNEAQLEKSRLLSDRFSAERPKGSFSTLEIQRTEQGDSAMYLCASSLARDYKETQYFGPGTRLLVL.

With regard to this clonotype: A read error may be the cause here, since a much bigger clone is one base away. V usage is TRBV25-1 and J usage is TRBJ1-5; D is perhaps TRBD2 (5 bases). The DNA matches TRBJ2-3 better at its end, which makes the J call doubtful. The germline V gene encodes CDR1 MGHDK and CDR2 SYGVNS. The CDR3 runs to 16 residues. CDR3 bases: TGTGCCAGCAGTGGGTCGCCATCAACCGGGAATCAGCCCCAGTATTTT. As protein: CASSGSPSTGNQPQYF.

As concerns this clonotype: A read error may produce the germline difference seen at one junction end. The chain couples TRBV7-9 to TRBJ1-6; D unclear. The CDR3 is 12 amino acids. Germline V gives CDR1 SEHNR, CDR2 FQNEAQ (reference sequence). The CDR3 protein is CASNLDRSPLHF. The CDR3 DNA is TGTGCCAGCAACTTAGATCGGTCACCCCTCCACTTT.

The sample holds a few counts of this clonotype. The V gene is TRBV7-9, the J gene TRBJ2-7; no definite D call. Per the germline V gene, CDR1 is SEHNR and CDR2 is FQNEAQ (reference sequence). The V end was cut by 5 bases, the J end by 2 bases, with 13 bases between. This CDR3 is built from 14 residues. Here the CDR3 DNA reads TGTGCCAGCAGCATAGGTGCAGGTACCTACGAGCAGTACTTC. Translating it yields CASSIGAGTYEQYF. Together with reference TRBV7-9 and TRBJ2-7, the CDR3 gives the full variable domain: DTGVSQNPRHKITKRGQNVTFRCDPISEHNRLYWYRQTLGQGPEFLTYFQNEAQLEKSRLLSDRFSAERPKGSFSTLEIQRTEQGDSAMYLCASSIGAGTYEQYFGPGTRLTVT.

The chain is built from TRBV12-5 and TRBJ2-7; 7 bases match TRBD1. The length of the CDR3 is 21 residues. The V segment lost 2 bases and the J segment 1 base; nucleotides outside the gene matches: 23. Germline values: CDR1 LGHNT, CDR2 FRNRAP. CDR3 protein: CASGLPPRTPLLQGRSYEQYF. Here the CDR3 DNA reads TGTGCTAGTGGTTTGCCCCCTCGGACCCCTCTGCTACAGGGGCGTTCCTACGAGCAGTACTTC.

This clonotype came up many times. CDR3 nucleotides: TGTGCCAGCAGTCCTGGATGGTTCCATGGCTACACCTTC. This encodes CASSPGWFHGYTF. This chain connects TRBV2 to TRBJ1-2; no definite D call. Germline V CDR1 and CDR2: SNHLY, FYNNEI. V gave up 5 bases and J gave up 6 bases, with 13 bases separating them. This CDR3 is 13 amino acids long.

This clonotype was seen a few times. A clone one base away is much larger, so this may be a read error. This chain connects TRBV20-1 to TRBJ2-3; the D gene is possibly TRBD2 (7 bases). CDR3 length: 15 amino acids. Looked up from germline, CDR1 is DFQATT and CDR2 is SNEGSKA (reference sequence). DNA for the CDR3: TGCAGTGCTTTATTCCGGCGGGGGCGCACAGATACGCGGTATTTT. This translates into CSALFRRGRTDTRYF.

In the case of this clonotype: Possible read error: a much larger clone is one base away. The chain combines TRBV6-1 with TRBJ1-5; TRBD1 matches at 9 bases. After removal of 6 bases from V and 3 bases from J, the junction contained 6 bases not matched to a gene. The CDR3 contains 15 residues. The germline gives CDR1 MNHNS, CDR2 SASEGT. The CDR3 reads CASRPTGGVNQPQHF. The CDR3 nucleotides read TGTGCCAGCAGACCGACAGGGGGAGTCAATCAGCCCCAGCATTTT.

The table lists this clonotype with many counts. The chain is built from TRBV28 and TRBJ1-2; D call uncertain. CDR3 length equals 14 residues. Trimming pared 7 bases from V and 2 bases from J, leaving 14 bases between. Germline loops: CDR1 MDHEN, CDR2 SYDVKM. CDR3 sequence: CASTPTLGNYGYTF. In DNA, the CDR3 is TGTGCCAGCACCCCAACGCTAGGAAACTATGGCTACACCTTC.

This clonotype was seen a handful of times. The rearrangement joins TRBV10-2 to TRBJ1-2; D unresolved. The CDR3 covers 13 residues. Germline V gene lookup returns CDR1 WSHSY and CDR2 SAAADI. V gave up 2 bases and J gave up 3 bases, with 7 bases separating them. CDR3 in DNA: TGCGCCAGCAGTGAGAGGCCAGACTATGGCTACACCTTC. Protein: CASSERPDYGYTF.

Details on this clonotype: A much more abundant neighbour one base away suggests this may be a read error. The gene calls are TRBV5-1 and TRBJ2-1, with a weak D call TRBD1 (5 bases). Germline CDR1 is SGHRS and CDR2 is YFSETQ. The CDR3 is 14 residues long. The V and J ends lost 2 bases and 7 bases respectively, with 13 bases between them. The CDR3 region has the DNA TGCGCCAGCAGCTTAGGGGCCGCCTGGAATGAGCAGTTCTTC. Translating gives CASSLGAAWNEQFF.